This TCR beta chain was sequenced for a study of cytomegalovirus exposure and HLA in healthy donors. Study-wide results and caveats: As a later analysis showed, a missense DCLRE1C variant was linked to trimming of TCR beta V- and J-genes.

CDR1 and CDR2 (germline): SEHNR, FQNEAQ (reference sequence). The CDR3 sequence is 15 residues long. Concerning this clone: Its antigen is unidentified. An end of the junction does not agree with germline; a read error may underlie this.

Use of 60 Vbeta and 13 Jbeta primers characterized the PCR. Here immunoSEQ multiplex PCR was the method, and the copy in TCRdb shows in-frame clones only, minus some. The repertoire includes around 280,000 clones, about 90% of them detected once, and about 2.3% sits in the top ten. The V gene is TRBV7-9, the J gene TRBJ1-4; 7 nucleotides agree with TRBD1. This TCR was recovered from a woman aged 18 to 35 in good health and CMV-seronegative. Sequencing was performed on PBMCs. The CDR3 loop reads CSSRLGTATNEKLFF. The CDR3 bases are TGTTCCAGCAGACTCGGGACAGCAACTAATGAAAAACTGTTTTTT.